Reported below is one T cell receptor beta chain. The data were taken from a study of blood T cell repertoires in COVID-19. Study summary: Researchers got acute and convalescent COVID-19 samples from the United States, Italy and Spain.

The germline V gene encodes CDR1 MGHRA and CDR2 YSYEKL. This CDR3 has 16 amino acids. V lost 0 bases, J lost 0 bases, and 6 bases lay in between. In the original analysis: Amplification of reference gene primers provided the estimated nucleated cell counts. Generated by immunoSEQ multiplex PCR, the TCRdb table keeps only in-frame clones and is missing some. V, J and clone size are taken as reported in that table, and D and trimming were inferred from the DNA itself. Of a few hundred thousand clones in the sample, approximately 86% were seen once. The V and J genes are TRBV4-1 and TRBJ1-6; D gene unclear. Sample: peripheral blood. The sequence derives from a human donor in a cohort sampled during active COVID-19. The CDR3 reads CASSQDASSYNSPLHF. CDR3 coding DNA: TGCGCCAGCAGCCAAGATGCTAGCTCCTATAATTCACCCCTCCACTTT.